This TCR gamma chain was obtained from a study of γδ T cells in repeated Plasmodium falciparum infection. Study information: Timepoints: baseline, immediately before selected infections, and 21 days after every infection.

This clone was detected many times. A much larger clone lies one base from this, so it may be a read error. TCRdb repeated clone calling on the multiplex PCR reads with CATT. The repertoire holds 20,000 to 30,000 gamma-chain clones, with 3% as singletons. Gammadelta T cells were flow-sorted from PBMC into Vgamma9/Vdelta2+ and Vdelta2-negative populations for bulk analysis. The germline V gene has CDR1 VENAVY and CDR2 YDSYNSRV. The CDR3 sequence is 12 residues long. Sequenced material: gamma-delta T cells from blood. This chain joins TRGV8 and TRGJ1 or TRGJ2. This receptor was obtained from a pool of human donors (malaria-infected and uninfected, not separated). The CDR3 coding sequence is TGTGCCACCCGGGACTACTATTATAAGAAACTCTTT. Its protein product is CATRDYYYKKLF.